These 32 T cell receptor beta chains were all obtained from the same sample, sequenced in a study of cytomegalovirus exposure and HLA in healthy donors. Primers included in the PCR were 60 Vbeta and 13 Jbeta primers. Some clones are missing from TCRdb's copy, which holds only in-frame ones; the method was immunoSEQ multiplex PCR. This sample has 170,000 or so clones, with 84% found just once. Sample: PBMCs. These receptors originate from a boy between 2 and 10 years old in good health and CMV-seronegative.

V is TRBV19 and J is TRBJ1-1, with a possible D match to TRBD1 (5 bases). The germline V gene encodes CDR1 LNHDA and CDR2 SQIVND (reference sequence). The CDR3 extends over 13 amino acids. V was clipped by 8 bases and J by 6 bases, with 16 bases between them. The CDR3 DNA reads TGTGCCAGTTGCAGGGAGGGATTACCTGAAGCTTTCTTT. Amino acid sequence: CASCREGLPEAFF. The variable domain in full, completed from reference TRBV19 and TRBJ1-1, reads DGGITQSPKYLFRKEGQNVTLSCEQNLNHDAMYWYRQDPGQGLRLIYYSQIVNDFQKGDIAEGYSVSREKKESFPLTVTSAQKNPTAFYLCASCREGLPEAFFGQGTRLTVV.

The chain links TRBV4-1 to TRBJ2-7; tentatively, D is TRBD2 (7 bases). Germline CDR1 is MGHRA and CDR2 is YSYEKL. The V and J ends lost 4 bases and 4 bases respectively, with 20 bases between them. The CDR3 is made up of 16 amino acids. CDR3 DNA sequence: TGCGCCAGCAGCCCCCCCCCAGGCGGGGGCGTGTACGAGCAGTACTTC. Translation gives CASSPPPGGGVYEQYF.

The chain couples TRBV6-5 to TRBJ2-1; 12 bases fit TRBD2. Per germline, CDR1 MNHEY and CDR2 SVGAGI. The CDR3 covers 15 residues. V dropped 6 bases and J dropped 6; count of bases not matched to a gene: 6. CDR3 DNA: TGTGCCAGCAGACTGACTAGCGGGAGATTCAATGAGCAGTTCTTC. Residues: CASRLTSGRFNEQFF.

The V call is TRBV28, the J call TRBJ2-7, with a tentative D call TRBD2 (5 bases). The CDR3 totals 14 residues. V was pared by 7 bases and J by 4 bases, with 17 bases between. The V gene's germline CDR1 is MDHEN and CDR2 SYDVKM. The CDR3: CASTSPGVVYEQYF. The CDR3 DNA reads TGTGCCAGCACGTCCCCCGGGGTTGTGTACGAGCAGTACTTC.

The chain has TRBV15 and TRBJ2-2; D remains ambiguous. V lost 3 bases and J lost 0, with 8 bases in between. Germline V gene data show CDR1 as LNHNV and CDR2 as YYDKDF (reference sequence). This CDR3 contains 15 residues. In DNA form, the CDR3 reads TGTGCCACCAGCAGTACTTATACGAACACCGGGGAGCTGTTTTTT. Its protein product is CATSSTYTNTGELFF.

The rearrangement uses TRBV7-9 and TRBJ2-3; D is ambiguous. Germline V gene sequence: CDR1 SEHNR, CDR2 FQNEAQ (reference sequence). V dropped 1 base and J dropped 4 bases, with 3 bases sitting between them. The CDR3 sequence is 12 residues long. The CDR3 DNA reads as TGTGCCAGCAGCTTAGGCGCAGATACGCAGTATTTT. Its protein is CASSLGADTQYF.

The rearrangement joins TRBV19 to TRBJ1-4; TRBD1 matches 7 bases. The CDR3 covers 16 residues. Germline values: CDR1 LNHDA, CDR2 SQIVND (reference sequence). The trim removed 5 bases at V and 0 bases at J, leaving 6 bases unmatched. CDR3 loop: CASSSRTGPTNEKLFF. DNA for the CDR3: TGTGCCAGTAGTTCTAGGACAGGTCCAACTAATGAAAAACTGTTTTTT.

The chain combines TRBV11-1 with TRBJ2-1, with TRBD2 matching over 9 bases. The CDR3 is made up of 17 amino acids. V was pared by 1 base and J by 2 bases, with 6 bases of the junction left unmatched. Germline assignment: CDR1 SGHAT and CDR2 FQDESV (reference sequence). In nucleotides, the CDR3 is TGTGCCAGCAGCTTAGAGAGCGCTAGCGGGACCTACAATGAGCAGTTCTTC. Translation: CASSLESASGTYNEQFF. Variable domain in full (rest from reference TRBV11-1 and TRBJ2-1): EAEVAQSPRYKITEKSQAVAFWCDPISGHATLYWYRQILGQGPELLVQFQDESVVDDSQLPKDRFSAERLKGVDSTLKIQPAELGDSAMYLCASSLESASGTYNEQFFGPGTRLTVL.

V and J are TRBV11-3 and TRBJ2-1; TRBD2 aligns across 7 bases. The V segment lost 1 base and the J segment 10 bases; nucleotides outside the gene matches: 4. CDR3 length equals 13 residues. Germline-derived CDR1 and CDR2 are SGHNT and YENEEA. The CDR3 sequence is CASSLGLASEQFF. The CDR3 nucleotides read TGTGCCAGCAGCTTAGGACTAGCCTCAGAGCAGTTCTTC.

V and J are TRBV9 and TRBJ1-1, with a possible D match to TRBD1 (6 bases). The CDR3 totals 13 residues. Germline CDR1 SGDLS, CDR2 YYNGEE. Trimming took 1 base from V and 8 from J, leaving 12 bases between them. CDR3 residues: CASSVKGVGEAFF. The CDR3, as DNA: TGTGCCAGCAGCGTAAAGGGGGTGGGGGAAGCTTTCTTT.

The genes are TRBV5-1 and TRBJ1-5; the match to TRBD1 covers 9 bases. Germline CDR1 SGHRS, CDR2 YFSETQ. The CDR3 consists of 14 residues. V dropped 4 bases and J dropped 4; count of bases not matched to a gene: 3. Here the CDR3 reads CASSLTGGNQPQHF. The CDR3 coding sequence is TGCGCCAGCAGCCTGACAGGGGGGAATCAGCCCCAGCATTTT.

The rearrangement joins TRBV7-6 to TRBJ1-1; D remains unclear. The germline V and J ends were trimmed by 3 bases and 2 bases, with 16 bases remaining between them. The length of the CDR3 is 16 residues. Germline CDR1 reads SGHVS; CDR2 reads FNYEAQ. CDR3 protein: CASSFPGGSINTEAFF. In nucleotides, the CDR3 is TGTGCCAGCAGCTTCCCCGGAGGGAGTATCAACACTGAAGCTTTCTTT.

The sample holds one count of this clone. The rearrangement joins TRBV2 to TRBJ2-3; the match to TRBD2 covers 14 bases. V lost 4 bases and J lost 1; bases outside the gene matches: 4. Germline-derived CDR1 and CDR2 are SNHLY and FYNNEI. The CDR3 has 17 amino acids. This chain's CDR3 is CASSGLAGGPRTDTQYF. The DNA for the CDR3 is TGTGCCAGCAGTGGACTAGCGGGAGGGCCTCGCACAGATACGCAGTATTTT.

This clone was recorded only once. The rearrangement joins TRBV4-1 to TRBJ1-2; a possible D gene is TRBD1 (6 bases). The CDR3 is 13 residues long. The V end was cut by 0 bases, the J end by 5 bases, with 7 bases between. CDR1 MGHRA and CDR2 YSYEKL come from the germline V gene. The chain's CDR3 is CASSQDTGYGYTF. In nucleotides, the CDR3 is TGCGCCAGCAGCCAAGATACAGGGTATGGCTACACCTTC.

J is TRBJ2-7 and V is TRBV5-1; a weak D match, TRBD2 (7 bases). V gave up 0 bases and J gave up 0 bases, with 16 bases separating them. In germline, CDR1 is SGHRS, CDR2 YFSETQ. This CDR3 region has 17 residues. CDR3 bases: TGCGCCAGCAGCTTGGACGGAGGGGGGGGCTACTCCTACGAGCAGTACTTC. This encodes CASSLDGGGGYSYEQYF.

The gene calls are TRBV2 and TRBJ2-3, with 10 nucleotides matching TRBD2. The germline V gene has CDR1 SNHLY and CDR2 FYNNEI. The CDR3 runs to 14 residues. Trimming at V came to 6 bases and at J to 0 bases, leaving 0 bases not matched to a gene. The CDR3 DNA reads as TGTGCCAGCAGACTAGCGGGAAGCACAGATACGCAGTATTTT. Amino acids: CASRLAGSTDTQYF.

This clone occurred a few times. The chain links TRBV19 to TRBJ1-1; no clear D. The CDR3 sequence is 11 residues long. Germline V gives CDR1 LNHDA, CDR2 SQIVND (reference sequence). The V end lost 7 bases, the J end lost 6 bases, and 9 bases lay between the germline ends. CDR3: CASKGRPEAFF. CDR3 coding DNA: TGTGCCAGTAAAGGGAGGCCTGAAGCTTTCTTT.

This clone is a singleton in its sample. The genes are TRBV5-6 and TRBJ1-2, with TRBD1 matching over 8 bases. The CDR3 extends over 14 amino acids. From germline, CDR1 is SGHDT and CDR2 YYEEEE. V trimming: 2 bases; J trimming: 3 bases; junction bases outside the gene matches: 3. This CDR3 is CASSFAQGDYGYTF. The DNA of the CDR3 is TGTGCCAGCAGCTTCGCACAGGGGGACTATGGCTACACCTTC.

The V and J genes are TRBV7-7 and TRBJ2-2; D perhaps matches TRBD2 (6 bases). Germline values: CDR1 SSHAT, CDR2 FNYEAQ (reference sequence). The CDR3 runs to 16 residues. With 0 bases removed from V and 3 bases from J, the gap between germline ends came to 11 bases. The CDR3 reads CASSLAQGLDTGELFF. The CDR3 region has the DNA TGTGCCAGCAGCTTAGCGCAGGGACTGGACACCGGGGAGCTGTTTTTT.

This rearrangement joins TRBV6-4 to TRBJ1-2, with 8 nucleotides matching TRBD1. J lost 6 bases, V lost 6 bases, and 6 bases had no gene match. Germline V gene sequence: CDR1 MRHNA, CDR2 SNTAGT. This CDR3 spans 13 amino acids. CDR3 sequence (DNA): TGTGCCAGCAGCCAAGAGACAGGGGATGGCTACACCTTC. Its translation: CASSQETGDGYTF.

This clone was counted a few times. The chain uses TRBV5-1 and TRBJ2-5; 7 positions agree with TRBD1. CDR3 length: 16 residues. Germline assignment: CDR1 SGHRS and CDR2 YFSETQ. The V segment lost 6 bases and the J segment 0 bases; nucleotides outside the gene matches: 11. The CDR3 region has the DNA TGCGCCAGCACACCTCGACAGGGTCCGGACCAAGAGACCCAGTACTTC. Protein: CASTPRQGPDQETQYF.

This clone has only one observation. The CDR3 here is CASSRRGTNYGYTF. The CDR3 nucleotides are TGTGCCAGCAGCCGCCGGGGGACTAACTATGGCTACACCTTC. The chain has TRBV6-5 and TRBJ1-2; weak D call: TRBD1 (5 bases). Germline V gene lookup returns CDR1 MNHEY and CDR2 SVGAGI. Trimming left V 6 bases short and J 0 bases short, with 11 bases between. The CDR3 loop spans 14 amino acids.

The chain combines TRBV6-5 with TRBJ2-5; perhaps TRBD2 as D (6 bases). The CDR3 has 15 amino acids. CDR1 is MNHEY, CDR2 SVGAGI, per germline. Trimming shortened V by 0 bases and J by 2 bases, and 10 bases separated the two germline ends. The CDR3 DNA follows: TGTGCCAGCAGTTACTCCTCTGCGGGGCAAGAGACCCAGTACTTC. The encoded protein is CASSYSSAGQETQYF.

This chain uses TRBV7-9 with TRBJ2-3; 9 positions agree with TRBD2. V was pared by 2 bases and J by 6 bases, with 9 bases of the junction left unmatched. From germline, CDR1 is SEHNR and CDR2 FQNEAQ (reference sequence). The CDR3 is 16 residues long. For the CDR3, the DNA is TGTGCCAGCAGCTTAAGTTGGGCGGGAGGGCATGATACGCAGTATTTT. Its protein product is CASSLSWAGGHDTQYF.

The chain combines TRBV5-5 with TRBJ1-2, with a tentative D call TRBD1 (6 bases). Looked up from germline, CDR1 is SGHKS and CDR2 is YYEKEE (reference sequence). Trimming shortened V by 3 bases and J by 6 bases, and 12 bases separated the two germline ends. The CDR3 totals 13 residues. As DNA, the CDR3 is TGTGCCAGCAGCTACAGGGAGGGAGATGGCTACACCTTC. Protein product: CASSYREGDGYTF.

Notes on this clone: No DNA is shown, since the ends of the CDR3 on it are uncertain; the CDR3 is the one TCRdb lists. This chain uses TRBV29-1 with TRBJ2-2; TRBD2 is the table's D call and was not checked against the DNA. Germline values: CDR1 SQVTM, CDR2 ANQGSEA. The CDR3 is 16 amino acids in total, end residues counted. This CDR3 reads CSVLGLAGFGAGELFF.

This clone has just a few counts. This sequence joins TRBV5-4 and TRBJ2-7; 8 positions agree with TRBD1. Germline lookup yields CDR1 SGHNT and CDR2 YYREEE (reference sequence). The CDR3 runs to 14 residues. Trimming cost V 0 bases and J 3 bases; bases outside gene matches: 2. In DNA form, the CDR3 reads TGTGCCAGCAGCTTGGGGACAGGGAACTACGAGCAGTACTTC. The encoded protein is CASSLGTGNYEQYF.

The table lists this clone with a count of one. The chain carries TRBV18 and TRBJ1-3; the D is unclear. The CDR3 is 15 amino acids. Germline V gene data show CDR1 as KGHSH and CDR2 as LQKENI. Trimming left V 2 bases short and J 0 bases short, with 8 bases between. This CDR3 reads CASSPDMSSGNTIYF. CDR3 nucleotide sequence: TGTGCCAGCTCACCAGATATGAGCTCTGGAAACACCATATATTTT.

V gene TRBV28 combines with J gene TRBJ1-2, with D hard to call. The CDR3 runs to 13 residues. Germline CDR1 reads MDHEN; CDR2 reads SYDVKM. V was cut by 3 bases and J by 8 bases, with 13 bases left in between. The CDR3 region has the DNA TGTGCCAGCAGTTTCGTGCGGGTTGGAGGCTACACCTTC. Translating it yields CASSFVRVGGYTF.

The rearrangement uses TRBV5-1 and TRBJ2-7; tentatively, D is TRBD1 (6 bases). The CDR3 totals 14 residues. V dropped 0 bases and J dropped 2 bases, with 9 bases sitting between them. CDR1 and CDR2 from the germline V gene are SGHRS and YFSETQ. In nucleotides, the CDR3 is TGCGCCAGCAGCTTGGCGTCAGGGGCCTACGAGCAGTACTTC. Its translation: CASSLASGAYEQYF.

The chain couples TRBV15 to TRBJ2-3; 14 bases fit TRBD2. V lost 5 bases, J lost 13 bases, and 11 bases stayed unmatched. This CDR3 spans 15 amino acids. Germline CDR1 and CDR2: LNHNV and YYDKDF (reference sequence). The DNA for the CDR3 is TGTGCCACCAGCGGGGGACTAGCGGGAGCTCCTCTAAAGTATTTT. Residues: CATSGGLAGAPLKYF.

A note on this clone: This same CDR3 is encoded by further DNA sequences in the sample. This rearrangement joins TRBV18 to TRBJ2-7; D may be TRBD2 (6 bases). The V gene lost 2 bases and the J gene lost 1 base, with 9 bases spanning the gap. This CDR3 is built from 14 residues. Germline V CDR1 and CDR2: KGHSH, LQKENI. The CDR3 DNA is TGTGCCAGCTCACCAGGCGCGGGATCCTACGAGCAGTACTTC. Its protein product is CASSPGAGSYEQYF. Complete variable domain (other parts from reference TRBV18 and TRBJ2-7): NAGVMQNPRHLVRRRGQEARLRCSPMKGHSHVYWYRQLPEEGLKFMVYLQKENIIDESGMPKERFSAEFPKEGPSILRIQQVVRGDSAAYFCASSPGAGSYEQYFGPGTRLTVT.